The present entry profiles one T cell receptor beta chain with its context. The data are from a study of OX40 agonist ivuxolimab in advanced cancers. Some clones are missing from TCRdb's copy, which holds only in-frame ones; the method was immunoSEQ multiplex PCR. The table shows roughly 40,000 clones, with approximately 86% occurring only once. This CDR3 has 14 residues. The V segment lost 5 bases and the J segment 3 bases; nucleotides outside the gene matches: 5. Germline CDR1 is PRHDT and CDR2 is FYEKMQ (reference sequence). The TCR comes from an adult with an advanced solid tumor such as melanoma, head and neck, liver or kidney cancer. The rearrangement links TRBV13 to TRBJ2-7; TRBD2 matches at 9 bases. Sequenced here: CD4+ or CD8+ T cells sorted from blood, sampled in a trial of the OX40 agonist ivuxolimab. Here the CDR3 DNA reads TGTGCCAGCAGCGAAGCGGGGGGCTACTACGAGCAGTACTTC. The encoded protein is CASSEAGGYYEQYF.